The 12 T cell receptor beta chains given below trace back to one sample, sequenced in a study of cytomegalovirus exposure and HLA in healthy donors (dated by TCRdb to about 2017). Library method: the immunoSEQ multiplex PCR assay. For the multiplex PCR, a mixture combining 60 forward primers for TCR Vbeta segments and 13 reverse primers for TCR Jbeta segments was used. This immuneACCESS table, as held by TCRdb, lists in-frame sequences with V and J called but not all clones. Of the missing ones, under half trace to an unresolved V gene in checked studies; the others have no known cause. In this sample the table shows roughly 98,000 clones, 75% to 85% of which occur a single time. Over 9.5% of the sample lies in the top ten. Sequenced sample: PBMCs. These receptors all come from a man younger than 30 in good health and CMV-seropositive.

For the CDR3, the DNA is TGTGCCTGGAGGGGACAGAACACCGGGGAGCTGTTTTTT. Amino acid sequence: CAWRGQNTGELFF. The chain links TRBV30 to TRBJ2-2, with D perhaps TRBD1 (6 bases). Germline CDR1 is GTSNPN and CDR2 is SVGIG (reference sequence). Trimming removed 3 bases from V and 1 base from J, with 6 bases in between. There are 13 residues in the CDR3.

This clone was counted between two and nine times. This chain joins TRBV21-1 and TRBJ2-5; the D call of TRBD1 is as the table states it, not checked on the DNA. TRBV21-1 has pseudogene status. This CDR3 has 16 residues. In nucleotides, the CDR3 is TGTGCCAGCAGCTTCACGGGACAGGGGGCTGAAGAGACCCAGTACTTC. It yields the protein CASSFTGQGAEETQYF.

The rearrangement links TRBV18 to TRBJ2-3; 8 bases map to TRBD2. J was trimmed by 4 bases and V by 3 bases; bases with no gene match: 9. This CDR3 has 16 amino acids. The V gene's germline CDR1 is KGHSH and CDR2 LQKENI. For the CDR3, the DNA is TGTGCCAGCTCACCCCCCATTAGCGGGGCCGCAGATACGCAGTATTTT. Translation gives CASSPPISGAADTQYF. The whole variable domain, filled in from reference TRBV18 and TRBJ2-3, reads NAGVMQNPRHLVRRRGQEARLRCSPMKGHSHVYWYRQLPEEGLKFMVYLQKENIIDESGMPKERFSAEFPKEGPSILRIQQVVRGDSAAYFCASSPPISGAADTQYFGPGTRLTVL.

This clone was recorded only once. This rearrangement joins TRBV5-1 to TRBJ2-1, with D maybe TRBD2 (6 bases). The CDR3 consists of 15 residues. The germline V and J ends were trimmed by 0 bases and 2 bases, with 9 bases remaining between them. Germline loops: CDR1 SGHRS, CDR2 YFSETQ. In nucleotides, the CDR3 is TGCGCCAGCAGCTTGGGGGGGGTTACCTACAATGAGCAGTTCTTC. Its translation is CASSLGGVTYNEQFF.

The rearrangement uses TRBV5-4 and TRBJ2-2, with a tentative D call TRBD1 (5 bases). Germline values: CDR1 SGHNT, CDR2 YYREEE (reference sequence). The CDR3 has 15 amino acids. V was clipped by 0 bases and J by 6 bases, with 12 bases between them. Here the CDR3 DNA reads TGTGCCAGCAGCTTGGAGACAGTCGTTGCCGGGGAGCTGTTTTTT. Amino acids: CASSLETVVAGELFF.

The rearrangement joins TRBV19 to TRBJ1-5; D may be TRBD1 (6 bases). The CDR3 totals 13 residues. The germline gives CDR1 LNHDA, CDR2 SQIVND (reference sequence). Trimming pared 5 bases from V and 4 bases from J, leaving 9 bases between. Here the CDR3 reads CASSDRRNQPQHF. CDR3 coding DNA: TGTGCCAGTAGTGACAGGCGAAATCAGCCCCAGCATTTT.

There are a few counts of this clone. V usage is TRBV15 and J usage is TRBJ2-3; 8 nucleotides agree with TRBD1. The CDR3 consists of 17 residues. V lost 4 bases, J lost 5 bases, and 14 bases stayed unmatched. The germline gives CDR1 LNHNV, CDR2 YYDKDF (reference sequence). In DNA, the CDR3 is TGTGCCACCAGCACCGGCGTCGGGACAGGATATATAGATACGCAGTATTTT. Encoded protein: CATSTGVGTGYIDTQYF.

V is TRBV29-1 and J is TRBJ2-1; no reliable D call. Germline CDR1 SQVTM, CDR2 ANQGSEA. The V gene lost 3 bases and the J gene lost 1 base, with 7 bases spanning the gap. CDR3 length: 13 amino acids. CDR3 residues: CSVDVPSYNEQFF. The CDR3 DNA is TGCAGCGTTGATGTCCCTTCCTACAATGAGCAGTTCTTC.

This clone has a handful of counts. The V call is TRBV7-2, the J call TRBJ2-2; D is possibly TRBD1 (6 bases). The CDR3 runs to 15 residues. Germline CDR1 is SGHTA and CDR2 is FQGNSA. V lost 1 base, J lost 3 bases, and 9 bases lay in between. The CDR3 loop reads CASSLGTADTGELFF. CDR3 DNA sequence: TGTGCCAGCAGCTTAGGGACAGCAGACACCGGGGAGCTGTTTTTT.

The gene calls are TRBV13 and TRBJ2-3; maybe TRBD2 (5 bases). Germline CDR1 PRHDT, CDR2 FYEKMQ (reference sequence). The CDR3 consists of 14 residues. V was clipped by 1 base and J by 2 bases, with 7 bases between them. Written as DNA, the CDR3 is TGTGCCAGCAGCTTAGAGGGAGTCACAGATACGCAGTATTTT. Translating it yields CASSLEGVTDTQYF.

The chain couples TRBV5-1 to TRBJ2-3; TRBD2 matches at 9 bases. The CDR3 is 15 amino acids. Per germline, CDR1 SGHRS and CDR2 YFSETQ. V lost 3 bases to trimming and J lost 2 bases; unmatched junction nucleotides: 4. CDR3 coding DNA: TGCGCCAGCAGCTCCCCTAGCGGGGCCACAGATACGCAGTATTTT. Its protein product is CASSSPSGATDTQYF. The whole variable domain, remainder taken from reference TRBV5-1 and TRBJ2-3, is KAGVTQTPRYLIKTRGQQVTLSCSPISGHRSVSWYQQTPGQGLQFLFEYFSETQRNKGNFPGRFSGRQFSNSRSEMNVSTLELGDSALYLCASSSPSGATDTQYFGPGTRLTVL.

The rearrangement joins TRBV7-6 to TRBJ2-4; D call uncertain. There are 15 residues in the CDR3. Germline CDR1 and CDR2: SGHVS and FNYEAQ. Trimming took off 5 bases at V and 0 bases at J, with 11 bases between the two ends. CDR3 protein: CASSPEFSAKNIQYF. The CDR3 coding sequence is TGTGCCAGCAGCCCCGAGTTTTCAGCCAAAAACATTCAGTACTTC.